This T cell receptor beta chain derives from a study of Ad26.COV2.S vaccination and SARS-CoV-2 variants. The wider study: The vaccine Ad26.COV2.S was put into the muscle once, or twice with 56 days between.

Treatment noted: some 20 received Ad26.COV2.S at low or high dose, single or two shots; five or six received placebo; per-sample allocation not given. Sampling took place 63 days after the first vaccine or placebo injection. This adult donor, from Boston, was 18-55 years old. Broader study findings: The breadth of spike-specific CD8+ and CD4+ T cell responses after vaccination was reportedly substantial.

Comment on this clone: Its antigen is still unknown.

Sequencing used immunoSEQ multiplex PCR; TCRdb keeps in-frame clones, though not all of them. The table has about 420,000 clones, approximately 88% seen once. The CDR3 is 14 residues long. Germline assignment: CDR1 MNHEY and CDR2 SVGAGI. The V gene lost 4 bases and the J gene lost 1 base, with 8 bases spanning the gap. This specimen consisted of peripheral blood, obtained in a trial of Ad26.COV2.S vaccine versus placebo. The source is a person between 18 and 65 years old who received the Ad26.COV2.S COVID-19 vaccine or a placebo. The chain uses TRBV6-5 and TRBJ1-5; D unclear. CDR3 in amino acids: CASSLGRSNQPQHF. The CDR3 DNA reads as TGTGCCAGCAGTTTAGGGAGGAGCAATCAGCCCCAGCATTTT.